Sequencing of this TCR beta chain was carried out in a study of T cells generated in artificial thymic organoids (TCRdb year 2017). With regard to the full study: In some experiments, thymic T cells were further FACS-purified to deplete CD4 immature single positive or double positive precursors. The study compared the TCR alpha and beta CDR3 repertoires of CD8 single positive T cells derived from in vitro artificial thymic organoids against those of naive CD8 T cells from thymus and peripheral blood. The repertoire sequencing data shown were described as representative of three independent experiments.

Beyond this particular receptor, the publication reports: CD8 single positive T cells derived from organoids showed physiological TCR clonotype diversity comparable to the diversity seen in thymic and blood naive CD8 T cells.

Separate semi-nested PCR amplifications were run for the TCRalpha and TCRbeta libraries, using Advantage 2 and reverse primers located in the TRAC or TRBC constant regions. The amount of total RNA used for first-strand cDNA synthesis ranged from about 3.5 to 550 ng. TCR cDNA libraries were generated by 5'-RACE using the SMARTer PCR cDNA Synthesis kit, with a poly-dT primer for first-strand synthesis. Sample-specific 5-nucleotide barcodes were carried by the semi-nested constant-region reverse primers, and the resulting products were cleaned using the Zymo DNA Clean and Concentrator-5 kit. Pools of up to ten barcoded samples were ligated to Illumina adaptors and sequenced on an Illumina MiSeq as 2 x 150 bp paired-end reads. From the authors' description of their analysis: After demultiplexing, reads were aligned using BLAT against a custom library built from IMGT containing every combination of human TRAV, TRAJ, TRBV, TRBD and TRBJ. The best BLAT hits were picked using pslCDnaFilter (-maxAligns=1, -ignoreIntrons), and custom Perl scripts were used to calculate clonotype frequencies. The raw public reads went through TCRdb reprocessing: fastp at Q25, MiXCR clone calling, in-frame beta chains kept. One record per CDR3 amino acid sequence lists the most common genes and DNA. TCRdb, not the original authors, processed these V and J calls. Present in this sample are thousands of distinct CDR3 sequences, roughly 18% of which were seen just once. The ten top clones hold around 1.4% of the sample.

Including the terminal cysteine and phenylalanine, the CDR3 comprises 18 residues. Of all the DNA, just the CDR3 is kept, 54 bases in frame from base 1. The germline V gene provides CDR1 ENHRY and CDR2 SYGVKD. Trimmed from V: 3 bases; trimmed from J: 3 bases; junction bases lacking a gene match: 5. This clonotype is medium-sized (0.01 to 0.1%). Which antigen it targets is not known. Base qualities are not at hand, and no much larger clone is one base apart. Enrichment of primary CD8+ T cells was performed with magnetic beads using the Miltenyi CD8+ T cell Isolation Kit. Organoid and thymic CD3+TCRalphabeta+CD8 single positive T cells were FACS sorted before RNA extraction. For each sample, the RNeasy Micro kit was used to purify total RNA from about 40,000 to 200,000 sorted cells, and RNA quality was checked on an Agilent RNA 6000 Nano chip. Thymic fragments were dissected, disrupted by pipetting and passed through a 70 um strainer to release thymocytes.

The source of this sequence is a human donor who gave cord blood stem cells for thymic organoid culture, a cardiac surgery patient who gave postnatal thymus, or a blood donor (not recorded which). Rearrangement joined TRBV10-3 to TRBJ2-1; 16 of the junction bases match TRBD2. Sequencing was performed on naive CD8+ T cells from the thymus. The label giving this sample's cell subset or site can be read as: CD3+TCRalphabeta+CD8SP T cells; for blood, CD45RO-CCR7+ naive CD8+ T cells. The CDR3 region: CAISELGTSGRDYNEQFF. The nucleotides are TGTGCCATCAGTGAACTGGGGACTAGCGGGAGGGACTACAATGAGCAGTTCTTC.